This T cell receptor (beta chain) was observed in a study of regulatory T cells in long-lasting Graves disease. Study-wide results and caveats: Favored usage of TRBV28, TRBJ1-2 and TRBJ2-5 was recorded in persistent disease. Persistent patients had a count of shared public clonotypes (approximately 3,000) that exceeded that of new patients (approximately 920).

Notes on this clonotype: Its antigen is currently unknown.

Library construction for TCR beta used iRepertoire HTBI primers and Arm-PCR of CDR3 regions. TCRdb re-derived calls from the multiplex PCR reads in MiXCR, one entry per CDR3 protein. Counted here are over 350,000 distinct CDR3 sequences, roughly 15% occurring once; the ten biggest clones make up roughly 15%. The CDR3 covers 15 residues. Germline lookup yields CDR1 MDHEN and CDR2 SYDVKM. After removal of 8 bases from V and 5 bases from J, the junction contained 10 bases not matched to a gene. Noted time point: newly diagnosed GD, antithyroid drugs for less than 3 months. Preparation of the TCR library used RNA extracted from PBMCs. The sample also formed part of further work on T cells in Graves' hyperthyroidism and ophthalmopathy. That paper notes: Among clonotypes expanded in thyroid above 0.001, most were also found in blood.

V is TRBV28 and J is TRBJ2-1; 9 positions agree with TRBD1. The TCR originated in a woman in her forties or fifties with Graves disease. The sequencing here drew on peripheral blood mononuclear cells (PBMCs), taken at new diagnosis, from a patient treated with antithyroid drugs. CDR3: CASHLETGGHNEQFF. CDR3 DNA: TGTGCCAGCCATTTGGAGACAGGGGGGCACAATGAGCAGTTCTTC.